These 25 T cell receptor beta chains originate from one sample sequenced in a study of blood T cells in healthy people across ages. Through a sample-barcoded 5' primer and a J-beta primer mix, a second PCR was run for roughly 6 to 12 cycles. TCRdb re-derived calls from the 5' RACE reads in MiXCR, one entry per CDR3 protein. Of roughly 720,000 distinct CDR3 sequences in the sample, approximately 53% were seen once. The sequencing sample was made of blood. All receptors come from an elderly man in good health.

This rearrangement joins TRBV29-1 to TRBJ2-7; 9 positions agree with TRBD2. The CDR3 is 14 residues long. After removal of 4 bases from V and 3 bases from J, the junction contained 7 bases not matched to a gene. Germline-derived CDR1 and CDR2 are SQVTM and ANQGSEA. The CDR3 bases are TGCAGCGTTGTTAAGGCTAGCGGGGTCTACGAGCAGTACTTC. Translating gives CSVVKASGVYEQYF.

The chain carries TRBV12-3 or TRBV12-4 and TRBJ2-7; tentatively, D is TRBD1 or TRBD2 (6 bases each). CDR3 size: 13 residues. The V gene lost 5 bases and the J gene lost 7 bases, with 15 bases spanning the gap. The DNA for the CDR3 is TGTGCCAGCAGTCACCTAGGGGGGTATGAGCAGTACTTC. Amino acids: CASSHLGGYEQYF.

This rearrangement joins TRBV27 to TRBJ2-4; the match to TRBD2 covers 15 bases. The end of the DNA is better explained by TRBJ2-7, so the J call may be wrong. Per the germline V gene, CDR1 is MNHEY and CDR2 is SMNVEV (reference sequence). The CDR3 length is 18 residues. The CDR3 sequence: CASSFGLAGGSHPYEQYF. The CDR3 coding sequence is TGTGCCAGCAGTTTCGGACTAGCGGGAGGGTCCCATCCCTACGAGCAGTACTTC.

This chain links TRBV2 with TRBJ1-5; maybe TRBD1 (5 bases). This CDR3 is built from 14 residues. CDR1 and CDR2 (germline): SNHLY, FYNNEI. V lost 6 bases and J lost 1, with 10 bases in between. CDR3 coding DNA: TGTGCCAGCAGCGCGGGACTGAGCAATCAGCCCCAGCATTTT. This gives the protein CASSAGLSNQPQHF.

V and J are TRBV27 and TRBJ2-7, with 9 bases identical to TRBD1. V was pared by 0 bases and J by 6 bases, with 9 bases of the junction left unmatched. Looked up from germline, CDR1 is MNHEY and CDR2 is SMNVEV (reference sequence). This CDR3 is built from 16 residues. The CDR3 coding sequence is TGTGCCAGCAGTTTATCGCTAGGGACAGGGACGGGCGAGCAGTACTTC. Translating it yields CASSLSLGTGTGEQYF.

This chain connects TRBV20-1 to TRBJ1-5; a weak D match, TRBD1 (5 bases). The CDR3 is 15 amino acids. Germline V CDR1 and CDR2: DFQATT, SNEGSKA (reference sequence). Trimming cost V 0 bases and J 6 bases, with 15 bases left between them. This chain's CDR3 is CSARDAMGESQPQHF. CDR3 DNA: TGCAGTGCTAGAGATGCGATGGGGGAAAGTCAGCCCCAGCATTTT.

The rearrangement links TRBV6-4 to TRBJ1-5; D may be TRBD1 (6 bases). V was trimmed by 6 bases and J by 0 bases, leaving 12 bases between them. The CDR3 extends over 15 amino acids. Germline-derived CDR1 and CDR2 are MRHNA and SNTAGT. The CDR3 region is CASRPQGNSNQPQHF. CDR3 in DNA: TGTGCCAGCAGACCTCAGGGGAATAGCAATCAGCCCCAGCATTTT.

With regard to this clonotype: Relative to the germline gene, one junction end is altered; a read error may explain this. V usage is TRBV3-1 and J usage is TRBJ2-7; D may be TRBD2 (6 bases). Germline lookup yields CDR1 LGHDT and CDR2 YNNKEL (reference sequence). The CDR3 is 15 residues long. The CDR3 loop reads CASSQVSSESYEQYF. CDR3 nucleotides: TGTGCCAGCAGTCAAGTGTCTAGCGAGTCCTACGAGCAGTACTTC.

The rearrangement links TRBV27 to TRBJ2-3, with D hard to call. Germline-derived CDR1 and CDR2 are MNHEY and SMNVEV (reference sequence). Trimming stripped 3 bases from V and 1 base from J, with 11 bases between. CDR3 length equals 15 residues. The CDR3 sequence: CASSFPGLGTDTQYF. The CDR3 bases are TGTGCCAGCAGTTTTCCCGGGTTGGGCACAGATACGCAGTATTTT.

This chain joins TRBV27 and TRBJ2-3; 9 bases agree with TRBD2. The CDR3 runs to 17 residues. Per germline, CDR1 MNHEY and CDR2 SMNVEV (reference sequence). Trimming cost V 3 bases and J 9 bases; bases outside gene matches: 16. The CDR3 nucleotides read TGTGCCAGCAGTTTGGGTCGGGGAAGCGGGAGGCGGGGAACGCAGTATTTT. This encodes CASSLGRGSGRRGTQYF.

This chain uses TRBV18 with TRBJ2-2; 8 bases agree with TRBD1. Germline V gene lookup returns CDR1 KGHSH and CDR2 LQKENI. The V segment lost 4 bases and the J segment 3 bases; nucleotides outside the gene matches: 16. The CDR3 is 19 residues long. The CDR3 nucleotides read TGTGCCAGCTCACTAAAAATCTTAACCGGGACAGGAGACACCGGGGAGCTGTTTTTT. Its translation: CASSLKILTGTGDTGELFF.

This clonotype was counted a few times. In nucleotides, the CDR3 is TGTGCCACCAGTGAGGGTAGGGGAACTGAAGCTTTCTTT. Translation: CATSEGRGTEAFF. This rearrangement joins TRBV24-1 to TRBJ1-1, with D maybe TRBD1 (5 bases). CDR1 is KGHDR, CDR2 SFDVKD, per germline. The V gene lost 4 bases and the J gene lost 5 bases, with 10 bases spanning the gap. This CDR3 contains 13 residues.

The chain has TRBV21-1 and TRBJ1-6. TRBV21-1 is shown as a pseudogene. CDR3 length: 14 amino acids. Here the CDR3 reads CASSKPWPSSALHF. CDR3 nucleotide sequence: TGTGCCAGCAGCAAACCCTGGCCCTCTTCAGCCCTCCACTTT.

This clonotype was observed a few times. The gene calls are TRBV27 and TRBJ2-3; D gene uncertain. In germline, CDR1 is MNHEY, CDR2 SMNVEV (reference sequence). V lost 0 bases to trimming and J lost 9 bases, with 7 bases between them. The CDR3 length is 12 residues. The DNA of the CDR3 is TGTGCCAGCAGTTTATCTGGCAGAACGCAGTATTTT. Translation gives CASSLSGRTQYF.

In this sample, this clonotype turned up a few times. The rearrangement joins TRBV7-6 to TRBJ2-7; TRBD2 is a possible D gene (6 bases). V was shortened by 1 base and J by 3 bases, with 19 bases between the two germline ends. CDR3 length equals 17 residues. Germline V gene sequence: CDR1 SGHVS, CDR2 FNYEAQ. CDR3 coding DNA: TGTGCCAGCAGCTTAGGTTCGGGGGTCGGAGGGGTCTACGAGCAGTACTTC. It encodes CASSLGSGVGGVYEQYF.

This clonotype was counted many times. This chain uses TRBV6-1 with TRBJ2-1; 13 bases are shared with TRBD2. The germline V gene has CDR1 MNHNS and CDR2 SASEGT. J lost 0 bases, V lost 4 bases, and 9 bases had no gene match. The CDR3 spans 19 residues. CDR3 amino acids: CASSAPTSGRGGSYNEQFF. The CDR3 bases are TGTGCCAGCAGTGCCCCAACTAGCGGGAGGGGGGGCTCCTACAATGAGCAGTTCTTC.

In regard to this clonotype: It may be a read error: a sequence one base away is much more abundant. CDR3 amino acids: CASTVSGANVLTF. The CDR3 region has the DNA TGTGCCAGCACTGTCTCTGGGGCCAACGTCCTGACTTTC. V and J are TRBV6-2 or TRBV6-3 and TRBJ2-6; D not resolved. Trimming left V 7 bases short and J 0 bases short, with 4 bases between. The CDR3 is 13 amino acids. Germline CDR1 is MNHEY and CDR2 is SVGEGT.

This chain joins TRBV3-1 and TRBJ2-1, with D possibly being TRBD2 (6 bases). The CDR3 consists of 15 residues. Germline V CDR1 and CDR2: LGHDT, YNNKEL (reference sequence). Trimming shortened V by 9 bases and J by 6 bases, and 21 bases separated the two germline ends. The CDR3 protein is CASSSLGGPSNEQFF. The CDR3, as DNA: TGTGCCAGTTCATCCCTGGGGGGTCCGAGCAATGAGCAGTTCTTC.

The gene calls are TRBV4-1 and TRBJ2-1; D is unresolved. Per the germline V gene, CDR1 is MGHRA and CDR2 is YSYEKL. The CDR3 is 16 amino acids. Trimming shortened V by 2 bases and J by 0 bases, and 11 bases separated the two germline ends. The CDR3 region has the DNA TGCGCCAGCAGCCAACTAGACATCATCTCCTACAATGAGCAGTTCTTC. It encodes CASSQLDIISYNEQFF.

About this clonotype itself: This sequence may be a read error, since a much larger clone differs from it by one base. V gene TRBV6-1 combines with J gene TRBJ2-1; TRBD2 might be the D (5 bases). Germline loops: CDR1 MNHNS, CDR2 SASEGT. This CDR3 contains 17 residues. CDR3 loop: CASSEFFGSAIYKEQFF. The DNA of the CDR3 is TGTGCCAGCAGTGAATTTTTTGGTAGCGCCATCTACAAGGAGCAGTTCTTC.

This clonotype was counted a few times. The chain links TRBV9 to TRBJ2-3; TRBD2 aligns across 11 bases. V shed 3 bases, J shed 1 base, and the junction held 7 bases outside the gene matches. CDR1 and CDR2 from the germline V gene are SGDLS and YYNGEE. The CDR3 runs to 17 residues. CDR3 nucleotides: TGTGCCAGCAGCGCCATAGTAGCGGGAGGGGGCACAGATACGCAGTATTTT. It yields the protein CASSAIVAGGGTDTQYF.

V is TRBV24-1 and J is TRBJ2-1; D is possibly TRBD1 or TRBD2 (6 bases each). The CDR3 has 16 amino acids. Germline V CDR1 and CDR2: KGHDR, SFDVKD. The V end lost 1 base, the J end lost 2 bases, and 11 bases lay between the germline ends. CDR3 nucleotide sequence: TGTGCCACCAGTGATTTAGGGGGAGGTACCTACAATGAGCAGTTCTTC. This encodes CATSDLGGGTYNEQFF.

The V gene is TRBV7-2, the J gene TRBJ2-1; TRBD2 matches 12 bases. TRBJ2-7 matches the DNA end more closely, so the J call is doubtful. The CDR3 is made up of 16 amino acids. Looked up from germline, CDR1 is SGHTA and CDR2 is FQGNSA. This CDR3 reads CASSTSGGSSYNEQYF. DNA for the CDR3: TGTGCCAGCAGCACTAGCGGGGGGAGCTCCTACAATGAGCAGTACTTC.

CDR3 residues: CASSLREVYNEQFF. CDR3 nucleotide sequence: TGCGCCAGCAGCTTGCGGGAGGTCTACAATGAGCAGTTCTTC. The chain has TRBV5-1 and TRBJ2-1; 7 bases are a match to TRBD2. CDR1 is SGHRS and CDR2 is YFSETQ in the germline V gene. This CDR3 comprises 14 residues. V trimming: 1 base; J trimming: 3 bases; junction bases outside the gene matches: 1.

This chain links TRBV20-1 with TRBJ1-2, with no clear D. The CDR3 is 13 residues long. Germline loops: CDR1 DFQATT, CDR2 SNEGSKA (reference sequence). Trimming shortened V by 1 base and J by 8 bases, and 14 bases separated the two germline ends. CDR3 in amino acids: CSARGPVRGGYTF. DNA for the CDR3: TGCAGTGCTAGAGGACCCGTTCGAGGGGGCTACACCTTC.